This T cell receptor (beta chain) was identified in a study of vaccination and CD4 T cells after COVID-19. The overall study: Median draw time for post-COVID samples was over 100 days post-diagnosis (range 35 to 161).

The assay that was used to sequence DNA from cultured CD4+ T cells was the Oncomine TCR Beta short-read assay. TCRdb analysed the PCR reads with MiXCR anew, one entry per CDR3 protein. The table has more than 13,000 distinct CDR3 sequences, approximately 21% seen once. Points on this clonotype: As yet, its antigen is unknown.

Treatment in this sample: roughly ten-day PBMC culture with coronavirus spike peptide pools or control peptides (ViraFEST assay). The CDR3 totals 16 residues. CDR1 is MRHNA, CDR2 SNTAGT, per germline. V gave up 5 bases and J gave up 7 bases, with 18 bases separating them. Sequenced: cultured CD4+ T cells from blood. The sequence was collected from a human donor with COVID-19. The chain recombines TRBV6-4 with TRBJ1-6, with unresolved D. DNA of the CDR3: TGTGCCAGCAGTCCTCGGTCGTCAGGCGGGAATTCACCCCTCCACTTT. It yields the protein CASSPRSSGGNSPLHF.